The sample holds many counts of the clone carrying this T cell receptor (beta chain). The sample originates from a study of T cells of healthy individuals. TCRdb processed the 5' RACE reads anew with MiXCR; each CDR3 protein has one entry. This sample has some 100,000 distinct CDR3 sequences; approximately 15% occur once, and the top ten carry 6.2%. The clonotype comes from a human donor in good health.

The CDR3 region has the DNA TGCAGTGCTAGAAGCCGGGACCGTGGGCATTTT. The encoded protein is CSARSRDRGHF. The gene calls are TRBV20-1 and TRBJ1-5; perhaps TRBD1 as D (5 bases). The CDR3 has 11 amino acids. V lost 2 bases and J lost 15, with 14 bases in between. CDR1 is DFQATT, CDR2 SNEGSKA, per germline (reference sequence).